The 6 T cell receptor beta chains in this list originate from one sample, sequenced in a study of cytomegalovirus exposure and HLA in healthy donors. The primer mix had 60 Vbeta and 13 Jbeta primers. Measured with immunoSEQ multiplex PCR; TCRdb has only the in-frame clones, and not every one. The table includes approximately 170,000 clones, 77% detected once. The sequencing input was PBMCs. These receptors all come from a female donor in good health and CMV-seronegative.

The table lists this clone with a few counts. The chain joins TRBV4-1 to TRBJ1-1; 7 bases are shared with TRBD1. Germline values: CDR1 MGHRA, CDR2 YSYEKL. Trimming at V came to 2 bases and at J to 1 base, leaving 4 bases not matched to a gene. This CDR3 contains 15 residues. The CDR3 coding sequence is TGCGCCAGCAGCCAAAACGCAGGGGGGAACACTGAAGCTTTCTTT. This gives the protein CASSQNAGGNTEAFF.

J is TRBJ2-4 and V is TRBV5-4; no clear D gene. This CDR3 contains 17 residues. Per the germline V gene, CDR1 is SGHNT and CDR2 is YYREEE (reference sequence). Trimming stripped 1 base from V and 6 bases from J, with 20 bases between. The CDR3 nucleotides are TGTGCCAGCAGCTTGAGCTTGGGCGATGGTCCCCTAAACATTCAGTACTTC. Amino acids: CASSLSLGDGPLNIQYF.

The table lists this clone with a few counts. V is TRBV18 and J is TRBJ2-7, with 7 positions matching TRBD1. The germline CDR1 and CDR2 sequences are KGHSH and LQKENI. The CDR3 length is 12 residues. The V gene end was trimmed by 6 bases and the J gene end by 5 bases; junction bases not matched to a gene: 4. The CDR3: CASSTQGNEQYF. The CDR3 region has the DNA TGTGCCAGCTCGACACAGGGGAACGAGCAGTACTTC. Combining the CDR3 with reference TRBV18 and TRBJ2-7 gives the whole variable domain NAGVMQNPRHLVRRRGQEARLRCSPMKGHSHVYWYRQLPEEGLKFMVYLQKENIIDESGMPKERFSAEFPKEGPSILRIQQVVRGDSAAYFCASSTQGNEQYFGPGTRLTVT.

In its sample, this clone was seen a few times. The chain joins TRBV28 to TRBJ2-7; TRBD1 matches 7 bases. After removal of 5 bases from V and 4 bases from J, the junction contained 17 bases not matched to a gene. This CDR3 comprises 17 residues. Germline lookup yields CDR1 MDHEN and CDR2 SYDVKM. The CDR3, as DNA: TGTGCCAGCAGTGCCCTTATTTGGGTAGGGGGCAAGTACGAGCAGTACTTC. This translates into CASSALIWVGGKYEQYF. The entire variable domain, with the rest obtained from reference TRBV28 and TRBJ2-7, is as follows: DVKVTQSSRYLVKRTGEKVFLECVQDMDHENMFWYRQDPGLGLRLIYFSYDVKMKEKGDIPEGYSVSREKKERFSLILESASTNQTSMYLCASSALIWVGGKYEQYFGPGTRLTVT.

The V gene is TRBV5-5, the J gene TRBJ2-1, with D possibly matching TRBD2 (6 bases). Germline V gene data show CDR1 as SGHKS and CDR2 as YYEKEE (reference sequence). This CDR3 comprises 14 residues. The V gene lost 4 bases and the J gene lost 6 bases, with 14 bases spanning the gap. The CDR3 reads CASSLGGAGNEQFF. CDR3 sequence (DNA): TGTGCCAGCAGCCTCGGGGGAGCCGGCAATGAGCAGTTCTTC.

The chain combines TRBV7-6 with TRBJ2-1, with 10 bases aligning to TRBD1. Germline V lookup: CDR1 SGHVS, CDR2 FNYEAQ. V lost 0 bases and J lost 3; bases outside the gene matches: 2. The CDR3 consists of 16 residues. CDR3 region: CASSLAGTGDYNEQFF. The CDR3 DNA follows: TGTGCCAGCAGCTTAGCCGGGACAGGGGACTACAATGAGCAGTTCTTC.